The 14 T cell receptor beta chains listed next were all sequenced from one sample in a study of blood T cell repertoires in COVID-19 (dated by TCRdb to 2018 to 2021). The method was the immunoSEQ multiplex PCR assay. TCRdb limited this immuneACCESS table to in-frame rearrangements with V and J called. A share of clones is missing; checked studies link under half to unresolved V genes, and the rest is unexplained. The sample profile shows 150,000 to 200,000 clones; approximately 86% of them were found once. The ten most abundant clones make up roughly 8.2% of the sample. Sequencing was carried out using peripheral blood. Receptors were obtained from a man in his 60s with acute or convalescent COVID-19.

The chain uses TRBV7-2 and TRBJ2-1; tentative D call: TRBD1 (8 bases). Germline loops: CDR1 SGHTA, CDR2 FQGNSA. CDR3 length: 14 amino acids. V lost 6 bases to trimming and J lost 9 bases, with 18 bases between them. The CDR3 sequence is CASSFKQGGREQFF. CDR3 nucleotides: TGTGCCAGCAGTTTTAAACAGGGGGGGCGTGAGCAGTTCTTC.

The chain has TRBV3-1 (or the pseudogene TRBV3-2) and TRBJ2-1; D gene uncertain. The CDR3 is made up of 16 amino acids. Trimming shortened V by 3 bases and J by 0 bases, and 12 bases separated the two germline ends. Per the germline V gene, CDR1 is LGHDT and CDR2 is YNNKEL (reference sequence). CDR3 region: CASSQTPTRSYNEQFF. The CDR3 bases are TGTGCCAGCAGCCAGACTCCCACCCGCTCCTACAATGAGCAGTTCTTC.

The chain employs TRBV28 and TRBJ2-7; TRBD2 aligns across 11 bases. CDR3 size: 14 residues. V trimming: 5 bases; J trimming: 2 bases; junction bases outside the gene matches: 2. Per germline, CDR1 MDHEN and CDR2 SYDVKM. DNA of the CDR3: TGTGCCAGCAGTACGACTAGCGGGGCCTACGAGCAGTACTTC. Its translation: CASSTTSGAYEQYF.

In its sample, this clone was seen once. The V and J genes are TRBV11-2 and TRBJ2-7; tentative D call: TRBD2 (6 bases). Trimming removed 3 bases from V and 0 bases from J, with 12 bases in between. Germline V gene lookup returns CDR1 SGHAT and CDR2 FQNNGV. The CDR3 contains 15 residues. The DNA for the CDR3 is TGTGCCAGCAGCTTGCTAGCGATTAGCTCCTACGAGCAGTACTTC. Protein product: CASSLLAISSYEQYF.

This clone has just one count. The V gene is TRBV5-1, the J gene TRBJ1-3; D may be TRBD1 (6 bases). CDR1 SGHRS and CDR2 YFSETQ come from the germline V gene. This CDR3 contains 15 residues. Trimming stripped 4 bases from V and 0 bases from J, with 11 bases between. This CDR3 is CASSADSSSGNTIYF. In nucleotides, the CDR3 is TGCGCCAGCAGCGCGGACAGTTCCTCTGGAAACACCATATATTTT.

The chain employs TRBV5-3 and TRBJ1-4; TRBD1 matches at 7 bases. TRBV5-3 counts as an open reading frame of uncertain function. The CDR3 totals 15 residues. V dropped 4 bases and J dropped 5; count of bases not matched to a gene: 8. The CDR3 nucleotides are TGTGCCAGAAGCCATATACAGGGGCTCAATGAAAAACTGTTTTTT. Translated, it gives CARSHIQGLNEKLFF.

The chain couples TRBV7-3 to TRBJ1-1; 10 bases are a match to TRBD1. Germline CDR1 and CDR2: SGHTA and FQGTGA. V shed 5 bases, J shed 4 bases, and the junction held 4 bases outside the gene matches. The CDR3 extends over 14 amino acids. The CDR3 spells CASSPRTGGTEAFF. Here the CDR3 DNA reads TGTGCCAGCAGCCCGCGGACAGGGGGCACTGAAGCTTTCTTT.

By share, this clone counts as medium-sized. The chain combines TRBV27 with TRBJ2-5, with D possibly matching TRBD2 (5 bases). V was pared by 0 bases and J by 5 bases, with 10 bases between. This CDR3 is built from 14 residues. Germline V gene data show CDR1 as MNHEY and CDR2 as SMNVEV (reference sequence). This chain's CDR3 is CASSLSSGFETQYF. DNA of the CDR3: TGTGCCAGCAGTTTATCGTCGGGGTTCGAGACCCAGTACTTC.

This chain uses TRBV9 with TRBJ1-4, with D uncertain. V lost 3 bases to trimming and J lost 5 bases, with 5 bases between them. This CDR3 has 12 amino acids. Per germline, CDR1 SGDLS and CDR2 YYNGEE. CDR3 residues: CASSGPNEKLFF. The CDR3 nucleotides are TGTGCCAGCAGCGGGCCGAATGAAAAACTGTTTTTT.

This clone was seen a single time. The chain is built from TRBV3-1 (or the pseudogene TRBV3-2) and TRBJ2-3; 11 nucleotides agree with TRBD2. This CDR3 is 16 amino acids long. CDR1 and CDR2 (germline): LGHDT, YNNKEL (reference sequence). The trim removed 4 bases at V and 4 bases at J, leaving 7 bases unmatched. The CDR3, as DNA: TGTGCCAGCAGCCCCGCTAGCGGGAGGATTGCAGATACGCAGTATTTT. This codes for CASSPASGRIADTQYF.

CDR3 nucleotide sequence: TGCGCCAGCTCCGTCTGGGGACAGGGGAATGAAAAACTGTTTTTT. It is translated as CASSVWGQGNEKLFF. The chain links TRBV5-1 to TRBJ1-4; 10 bases align to TRBD1. V shed 7 bases, J shed 5 bases, and the junction held 8 bases outside the gene matches. Germline V gene sequence: CDR1 SGHRS, CDR2 YFSETQ. The CDR3 extends over 15 amino acids.

This clone was found a few times. The chain has TRBV18 and TRBJ2-1; TRBD2 agrees at 11 bases. The CDR3 runs 16 residues. J was trimmed by 8 bases and V by 5 bases; bases with no gene match: 11. Germline CDR1 reads KGHSH; CDR2 reads LQKENI. The CDR3 nucleotides are TGTGCCAGCTCATTTCTTAGCGGGAGGGCCGTCTATGAGCAGTTCTTC. Its protein is CASSFLSGRAVYEQFF.

The chain joins TRBV5-4 to TRBJ1-2; weak D call: TRBD1 (5 bases). The CDR3 covers 15 residues. CDR1 is SGHNT and CDR2 is YYREEE in the germline V gene (reference sequence). The V gene lost 4 bases and the J gene lost 8 bases, with 21 bases spanning the gap. The CDR3 loop is CASSEDTAPEAGYTF. The CDR3 coding sequence is TGTGCCAGCAGCGAGGACACGGCTCCCGAGGCGGGCTACACCTTC. Full variable domain (outside the CDR3, taken from reference TRBV5-4 and TRBJ1-2): ETGVTQSPTHLIKTRGQQVTLRCSSQSGHNTVSWYQQALGQGPQFIFQYYREEENGRGNFPPRFSGLQFPNYSSELNVNALELDDSALYLCASSEDTAPEAGYTFGSGTRLTVV.

This chain uses TRBV9 with TRBJ2-7; 11 bases are shared with TRBD1. The CDR3 totals 14 residues. V lost 3 bases, J lost 3 bases, and 2 bases stayed unmatched. The germline V gene encodes CDR1 SGDLS and CDR2 YYNGEE. The CDR3 DNA sequence: TGTGCCAGCAGCGCGGGACAGGGGGGCTACGAGCAGTACTTC. It encodes CASSAGQGGYEQYF.